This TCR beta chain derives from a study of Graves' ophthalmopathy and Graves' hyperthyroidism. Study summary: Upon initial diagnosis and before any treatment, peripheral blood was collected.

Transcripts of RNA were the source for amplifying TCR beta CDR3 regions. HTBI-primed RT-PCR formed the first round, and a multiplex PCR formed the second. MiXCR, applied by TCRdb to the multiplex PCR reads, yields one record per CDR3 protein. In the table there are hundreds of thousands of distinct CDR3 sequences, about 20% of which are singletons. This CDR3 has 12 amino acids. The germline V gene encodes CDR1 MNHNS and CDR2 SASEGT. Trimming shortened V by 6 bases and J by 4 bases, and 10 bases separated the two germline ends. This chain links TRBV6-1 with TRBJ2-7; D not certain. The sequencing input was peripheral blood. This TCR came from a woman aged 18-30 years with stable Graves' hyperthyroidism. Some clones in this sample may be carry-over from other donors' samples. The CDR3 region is CASRVSEYEQYF. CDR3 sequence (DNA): TGTGCCAGCAGGGTTTCGGAATACGAGCAGTACTTC.